The clone carrying this TCR beta chain was seen more than once but under ten times. These data belong to a study of blood T cells in healthy people across ages. The study isolated at least 6.5 million PBMCs from each sample. Next came a second PCR, run for about 7 to 12 cycles, which used a sample-barcoded 5' primer along with a J-beta primer mix. TCRdb itself ran the 5' RACE reads through MiXCR, one entry per CDR3 protein. The repertoire holds 1.5 million to 2 million distinct CDR3 sequences, with about 31% as singletons. CDR1 is SEHNR, CDR2 FQNEAQ, per germline (reference sequence). The CDR3 sequence is 14 residues long. V was pared by 1 base and J by 2 bases, with 9 bases between.

This clonotype was sampled from a woman under 40 in good health. The chain has TRBV7-9 and TRBJ2-7; D could derive from TRBD1 or TRBD2 (5 bases each). Sequenced: blood. CDR3 nucleotide sequence: TGTGCCAGCAGCTTAGTTACGGGGCCCTACGAGCAGTACTTC. Translation gives CASSLVTGPYEQYF.